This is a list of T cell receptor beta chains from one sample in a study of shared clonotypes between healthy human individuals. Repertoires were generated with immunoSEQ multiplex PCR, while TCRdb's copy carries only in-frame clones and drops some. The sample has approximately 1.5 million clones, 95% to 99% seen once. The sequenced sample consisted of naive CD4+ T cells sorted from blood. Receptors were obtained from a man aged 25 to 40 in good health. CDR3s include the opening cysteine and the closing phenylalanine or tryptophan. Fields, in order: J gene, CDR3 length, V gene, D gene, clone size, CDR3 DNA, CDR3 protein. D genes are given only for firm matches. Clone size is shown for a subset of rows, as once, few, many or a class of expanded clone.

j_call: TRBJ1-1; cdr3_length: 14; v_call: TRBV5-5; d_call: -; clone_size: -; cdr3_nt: TGTGCCAGCAGCTTGGCCGCGGAGAACACTGAAGCTTTCTTT; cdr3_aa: CASSLAAENTEAFF
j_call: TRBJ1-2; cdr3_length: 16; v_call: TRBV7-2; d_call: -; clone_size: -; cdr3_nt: TGTGCCAGCAGCTTATTAGTGGGCATAGGACATGGCGGCTACACCTTC; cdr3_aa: CASSLLVGIGHGGYTF
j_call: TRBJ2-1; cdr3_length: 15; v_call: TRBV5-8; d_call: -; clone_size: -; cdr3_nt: TGTGCCAGCAGCTTGGCCGGTAGTGTGAGGAGTGAGCAGTTCTTC; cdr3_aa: CASSLAGSVRSEQFF
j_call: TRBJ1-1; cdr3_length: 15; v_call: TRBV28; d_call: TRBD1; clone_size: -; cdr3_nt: TGTGCCAGCAGTTTTGGGGACAGGGTGAACACTGAAGCTTTCTTT; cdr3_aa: CASSFGDRVNTEAFF
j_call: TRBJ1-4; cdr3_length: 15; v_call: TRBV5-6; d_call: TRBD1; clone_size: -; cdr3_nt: TGTGCCAGCAGCTTCCCCGGGACAGGGAACGAAAAACTGTTTTTT; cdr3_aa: CASSFPGTGNEKLFF
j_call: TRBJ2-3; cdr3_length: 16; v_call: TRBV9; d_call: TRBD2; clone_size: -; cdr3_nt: TGTGCCAGCAGCGTAGAGACTAGCGGGAGATATGTTACGCAGTATTTT; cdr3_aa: CASSVETSGRYVTQYF
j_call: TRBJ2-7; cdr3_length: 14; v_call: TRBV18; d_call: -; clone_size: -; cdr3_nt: TGTGCCAGCTCACCGGGACTTTTGCCTAGTGAGCAGTACTTC; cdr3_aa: CASSPGLLPSEQYF
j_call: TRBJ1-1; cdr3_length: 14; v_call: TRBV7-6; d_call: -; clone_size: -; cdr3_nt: TGTGCCAGCAGCTTATACCGGGCCGACACTGAAGCTTTCTTT; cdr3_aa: CASSLYRADTEAFF
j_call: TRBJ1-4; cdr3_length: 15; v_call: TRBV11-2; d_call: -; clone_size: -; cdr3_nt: TGTGCCAGCAGCTTAGCATGGCTGAATAATGAAAAACTGTTTTTT; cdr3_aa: CASSLAWLNNEKLFF
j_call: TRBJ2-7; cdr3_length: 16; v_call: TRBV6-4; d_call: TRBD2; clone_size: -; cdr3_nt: TGTGCCAGCATGGGACTAGCGGGGTTGGTTTTCTACGAGCAGTACTTC; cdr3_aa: CASMGLAGLVFYEQYF
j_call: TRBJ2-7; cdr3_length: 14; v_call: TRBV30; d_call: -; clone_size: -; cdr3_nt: TGTGCCTGGAGTGCTACAGTGACTTTCTACGAGCAGTACTTC; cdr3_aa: CAWSATVTFYEQYF
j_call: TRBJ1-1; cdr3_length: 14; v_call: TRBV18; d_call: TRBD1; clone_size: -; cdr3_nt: TGTGCCAGCGTGAAAGGGGGCGGAGGCACTGAAGCTTTCTTT; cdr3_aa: CASVKGGGGTEAFF
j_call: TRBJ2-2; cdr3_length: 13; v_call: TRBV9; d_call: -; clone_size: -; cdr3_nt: TGTGCCAGCAGCGTAGGAACGAACGGGGAGCTGTTTTTT; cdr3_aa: CASSVGTNGELFF
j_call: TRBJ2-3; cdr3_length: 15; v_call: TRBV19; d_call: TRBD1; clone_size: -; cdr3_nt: TGTGCCAGTAGTATTCAAGGGGGCTCTGGGGGTACGCAGTATTTT; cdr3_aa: CASSIQGGSGGTQYF
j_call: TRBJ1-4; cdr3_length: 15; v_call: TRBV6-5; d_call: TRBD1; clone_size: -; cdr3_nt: TGTGCCAGCAGTCCGACAGGGACGACTAATGAAAAACTGTTTTTT; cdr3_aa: CASSPTGTTNEKLFF
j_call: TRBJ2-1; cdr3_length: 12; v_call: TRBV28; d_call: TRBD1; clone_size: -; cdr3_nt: TGTGCCAGCAGCACCCCGGGACAGAAGCAGTTCTTC; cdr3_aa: CASSTPGQKQFF
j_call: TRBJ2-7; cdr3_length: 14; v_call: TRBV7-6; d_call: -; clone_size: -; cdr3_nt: TGTGCCAGCAGCCGCACAGGGCAAGGCTACGAGCAGTACTTC; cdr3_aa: CASSRTGQGYEQYF
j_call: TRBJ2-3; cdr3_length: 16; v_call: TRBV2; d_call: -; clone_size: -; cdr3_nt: TGTGCCAGCAGTGGAGACAGGCTGGAGTACACAGATACGCAGTATTTT; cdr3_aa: CASSGDRLEYTDTQYF
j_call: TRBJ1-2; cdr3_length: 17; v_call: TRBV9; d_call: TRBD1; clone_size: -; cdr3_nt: TGTGCCAGCAGCGTAGACCCGGGACAGGGGCCCCTCTATGGCTACACCTTC; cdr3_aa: CASSVDPGQGPLYGYTF
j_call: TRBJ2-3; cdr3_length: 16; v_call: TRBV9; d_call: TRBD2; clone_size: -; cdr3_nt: TGTGCCAGCAGCGTAGTGGAACTAGCGGGAATGGATACGCAGTATTTT; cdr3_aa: CASSVVELAGMDTQYF
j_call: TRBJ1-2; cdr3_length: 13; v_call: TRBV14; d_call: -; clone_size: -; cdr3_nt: TGTGCCAGCAGCCAAGGTTTAGGCTATGGCTACACCTTC; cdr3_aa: CASSQGLGYGYTF
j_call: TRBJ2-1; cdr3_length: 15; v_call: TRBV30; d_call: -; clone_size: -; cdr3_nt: TGTGCCTGGAATGAAGCCGACAAAGGTAGGAATGAGCAGTTCTTC; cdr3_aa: CAWNEADKGRNEQFF
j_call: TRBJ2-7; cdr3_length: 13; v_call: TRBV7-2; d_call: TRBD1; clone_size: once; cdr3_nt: TGTGCCAGCAGCTCGGGACAGGGGAACGAGCAGTACTTC; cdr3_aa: CASSSGQGNEQYF
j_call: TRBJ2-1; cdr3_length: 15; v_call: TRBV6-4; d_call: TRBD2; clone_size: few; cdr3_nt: TGTGCCAGCAGTGTACTAGCGGGAGCTTACAATGAGCAGTTCTTC; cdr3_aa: CASSVLAGAYNEQFF
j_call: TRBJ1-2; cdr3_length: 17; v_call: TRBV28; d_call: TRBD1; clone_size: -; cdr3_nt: TGTGCCAGCAGACCCGGGACAGGGTTTTTGGAATGGTATGGCTACACCTTC; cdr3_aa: CASRPGTGFLEWYGYTF
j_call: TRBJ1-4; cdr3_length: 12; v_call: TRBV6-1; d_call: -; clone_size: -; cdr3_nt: TGTGCCAGCGGTGCAACTAATGAAAAACTGTTTTTT; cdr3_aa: CASGATNEKLFF
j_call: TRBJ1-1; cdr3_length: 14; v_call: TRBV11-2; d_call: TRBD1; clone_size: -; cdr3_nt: TGTGCCAGCAGCTTAGGGCAGGGGGTTCCTGAAGCTTTCTTT; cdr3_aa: CASSLGQGVPEAFF
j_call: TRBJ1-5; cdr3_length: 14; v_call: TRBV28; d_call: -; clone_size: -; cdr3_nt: TGTGCCAGCTATCCAGGGTCTGGCAATCAGCCCCAGCATTTT; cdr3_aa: CASYPGSGNQPQHF
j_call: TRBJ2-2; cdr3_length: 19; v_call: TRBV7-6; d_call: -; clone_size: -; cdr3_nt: TGTGCCAGCAGCTTAGAAGCCCCGTCGGGACGCCGGAACACCGGGGAGCTGTTTTTT; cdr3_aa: CASSLEAPSGRRNTGELFF
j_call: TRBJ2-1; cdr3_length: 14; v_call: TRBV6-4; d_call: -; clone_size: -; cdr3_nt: TGTGCCAGCAGTGAGCAGGGATCGTTGAATGAGCAGTTCTTC; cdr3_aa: CASSEQGSLNEQFF
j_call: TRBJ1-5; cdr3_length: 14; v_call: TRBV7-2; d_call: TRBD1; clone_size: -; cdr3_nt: TGTGCCAGCAGCGCCGGACAGGCAAATCAGCCCCAGCATTTT; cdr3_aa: CASSAGQANQPQHF
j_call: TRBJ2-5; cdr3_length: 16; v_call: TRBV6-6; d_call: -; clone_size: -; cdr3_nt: TGTGCCAGCAGGAAACTCACTACAGGGAAACAAGAGACCCAGTACTTC; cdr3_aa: CASRKLTTGKQETQYF
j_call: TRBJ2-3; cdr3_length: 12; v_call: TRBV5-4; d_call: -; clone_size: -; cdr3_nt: TGTGCCAGCAGCTCCCCTATGGATACGCAGTATTTT; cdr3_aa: CASSSPMDTQYF
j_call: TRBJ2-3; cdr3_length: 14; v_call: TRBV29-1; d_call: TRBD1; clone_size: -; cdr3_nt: TGCAGCGTTGGTCAGGGGGCTTGGACAGATACGCAGTATTTT; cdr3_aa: CSVGQGAWTDTQYF
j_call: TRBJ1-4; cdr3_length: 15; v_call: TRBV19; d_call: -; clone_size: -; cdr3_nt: TGTGCCAGTAGTGCCGGACGGGCAACTAATGAAAAACTGTTTTTT; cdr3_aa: CASSAGRATNEKLFF
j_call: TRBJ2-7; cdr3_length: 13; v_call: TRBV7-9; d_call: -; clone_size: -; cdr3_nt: TGTGCCAGCAGCTTAGCGGGTGCATACGAGCAGTACTTC; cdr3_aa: CASSLAGAYEQYF
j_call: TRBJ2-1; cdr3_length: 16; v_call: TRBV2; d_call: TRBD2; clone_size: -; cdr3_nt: TGTGCCAGCATTGGGATGACTAGCGGGAGGGCCGCTGAGCAGTTCTTC; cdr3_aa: CASIGMTSGRAAEQFF
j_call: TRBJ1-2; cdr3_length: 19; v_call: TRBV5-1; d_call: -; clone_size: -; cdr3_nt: TGCGCCAGCAGCCCCGAAGAGAGAGCGTCCACGTTAGCTAACTATGGCTACACCTTC; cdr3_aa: CASSPEERASTLANYGYTF